Listed below are T cell receptor beta chains from one sample, sequenced in a study of T-cell memory formation after mild COVID-19. Each CDR3 protein gets one entry after TCRdb re-called the 5' RACE reads with MiXCR. The repertoire holds about 160,000 distinct CDR3 sequences, with 31% as singletons. The sample taken for sequencing was PBMCs or a T cell subset sorted from them (not recorded which). The receptors were sampled from an adult woman who had mild COVID-19 (a few samples of this study predate the infection). Cell type and time point are not known. Each CDR3 is given with its conserved first and last residue. The D gene is left open where the match is weak. Clone size appears in some rows only: once, few, many, or a class for an expanded clone.

CDR3 protein | CDR3 DNA | V gene | D gene | clone size | J gene | CDR3 length
CSALARGSYNEQFF | TGCAGTGCTCTGGCGAGGGGGTCCTACAATGAGCAGTTCTTC | TRBV20-1 | . | few | TRBJ2-1 | 14
CASIQRAAFDTEAFF | TGTGCCAGCATCCAAAGGGCTGCTTTTGACACTGAAGCTTTCTTT | TRBV4-2 | . | once | TRBJ1-1 | 15
CASSLGALSDTQYF | TGTGCCAGCAGCCTCGGGGCATTGTCGGATACGCAGTATTTT | TRBV13 | . | . | TRBJ2-3 | 14
CASSYSILNYEQYF | TGTGCCAGCAGTTACTCGATTCTAAACTACGAGCAGTACTTC | TRBV6-2/TRBV6-3 | . | few | TRBJ2-7 | 14
CASSLRGRREQYF | TGTGCCAGCAGCTTAAGGGGCAGGCGCGAGCAGTACTTC | TRBV11-3 | . | few | TRBJ2-7 | 13
CASSQAGGLRNSPLHF | TGTGCCAGCAGCCAAGCCGGGGGGTTGAGGAATTCACCCCTCCACTTT | TRBV4-2 | . | . | TRBJ1-6 | 16
CATSDYADNEQFF | TGTGCCACCAGTGATTATGCGGATAATGAGCAGTTCTTC | TRBV24-1 | . | . | TRBJ2-1 | 13
CASSHSREQPQHF | TGTGCCAGCAGCCACTCCAGGGAACAGCCCCAGCATTTT | TRBV4-2 | . | . | TRBJ1-5 | 13
CASSRDSSRNEQYF | TGTGCCAGCAGCAGGGACAGTTCTCGGAACGAGCAGTACTTC | TRBV12-3/TRBV12-4 | TRBD1 | . | TRBJ2-7 | 14
CASKAYVNTEAFF | TGCGCCAGCAAAGCTTATGTGAACACTGAAGCTTTCTTT | TRBV5-1 | . | . | TRBJ1-1 | 13
CASDRGNTEAFF | TGTGCCAGCGACAGGGGGAACACTGAAGCTTTCTTT | TRBV6-1 | TRBD1 | . | TRBJ1-1 | 12
CASSTSGDYNEQFF | TGTGCCAGCAGTACTAGCGGCGACTACAATGAGCAGTTCTTC | TRBV5-6 | TRBD2 | . | TRBJ2-1 | 14
CASSGGQGAKGNTIYF | TGTGCCAGCAGCGGTGGACAGGGGGCGAAAGGAAACACCATATATTTT | TRBV9 | TRBD1 | few | TRBJ1-3 | 16
CASSSLGPQSDEQFF | TGTGCCAGCAGCTCGCTAGGGCCTCAGTCCGATGAGCAGTTCTTC | TRBV7-3 | . | . | TRBJ2-1 | 15
CASSGPLTATSTDTQYF | TGTGCCAGCAGCGGGCCCTTGACGGCGACTAGCACAGATACGCAGTATTTT | TRBV7-8 | . | medium-sized | TRBJ2-3 | 17
CASSSPGQGVYGYTF | TGTGCCAGCAGCTCGCCGGGACAGGGAGTCTATGGCTACACCTTC | TRBV6-5 | TRBD1 | . | TRBJ1-2 | 15
CATSEGLADRTDTQYF | TGTGCCACCAGTGAAGGACTAGCGGACCGCACAGATACGCAGTATTTT | TRBV24-1 | TRBD2 | once | TRBJ2-3 | 16
CSAGHNEQFF | TGCAGTGCTGGACACAATGAGCAGTTCTTC | TRBV20-1 | . | few | TRBJ2-1 | 10
CASSFSSIDSNHEQYF | TGTGCCAGCAGCTTCTCTAGCATCGACAGTAACCACGAGCAGTACTTC | TRBV7-9 | . | . | TRBJ2-7 | 16
CASSYFGSGTGEEKLFF | TGTGCCAGCAGTTACTTCGGGTCCGGGACAGGGGAGGAAAAACTGTTTTTT | TRBV6-5 | TRBD1 | . | TRBJ1-4 | 17
CASSFGDFAAEQYF | TGTGCCAGCAGCTTTGGGGACTTTGCGGCCGAGCAGTACTTC | TRBV5-5 | . | . | TRBJ2-7 | 14
CASSESPQGVFNEQFF | TGCGCCAGCAGTGAGTCGCCGCAGGGGGTATTCAATGAGCAGTTCTTC | TRBV10-1 | TRBD1 | . | TRBJ2-1 | 16
CASSLEYTREWAETQYF | TGTGCCAGCAGCTTAGAGTATACCAGGGAGTGGGCAGAGACCCAGTACTTC | TRBV11-2 | . | . | TRBJ2-5 | 17
CASSRVGSSYNEQFF | TGTGCCAGCTCCAGGGTAGGCAGCTCCTACAATGAGCAGTTCTTC | TRBV18 | . | few | TRBJ2-1 | 15
CASSIFHSNQPQHF | TGTGCCAGTAGTATATTCCATAGCAATCAGCCCCAGCATTTT | TRBV19 | . | few | TRBJ1-5 | 14
CASSQAGGQQETQYF | TGCGCCAGCAGCCAAGCGGGGGGACAGCAAGAGACCCAGTACTTC | TRBV4-3 | . | many | TRBJ2-5 | 15
CASSPPGTGALYEQYF | TGTGCCAGCTCACCGCCCGGGACCGGGGCTTTATACGAGCAGTACTTC | TRBV18 | . | many | TRBJ2-7 | 16
CATSDFGGRSYNEQFF | TGTGCCACCAGTGATTTCGGCGGGCGCTCCTACAATGAGCAGTTCTTC | TRBV24-1 | . | few | TRBJ2-1 | 16
CASSIGVTNTGELFF | TGTGCCAGTAGTATCGGCGTTACGAACACCGGGGAGCTGTTTTTT | TRBV19 | . | . | TRBJ2-2 | 15
CASSSGPNAGANVLTF | TGTGCCAGCAGCTCGGGTCCGAATGCTGGGGCCAACGTCCTGACTTTC | TRBV9 | . | . | TRBJ2-6 | 16
CSVEDQGRVQETQYF | TGCAGCGTTGAAGATCAGGGCAGGGTGCAAGAGACCCAGTACTTC | TRBV29-1 | . | . | TRBJ2-5 | 15
CASSRNMNTEAFF | TGTGCCAGTAGCCGAAACATGAACACTGAAGCTTTCTTT | TRBV19 | . | . | TRBJ1-1 | 13
CAISEGLAAYNEQFF | TGTGCCATCAGTGAAGGTCTAGCGGCCTACAATGAGCAGTTCTTC | TRBV10-3 | TRBD2 | . | TRBJ2-1 | 15
CASSEKIGRVAFF | TGTGCCAGCAGTGAAAAAATAGGGAGGGTGGCTTTCTTT | TRBV6-1 | . | . | TRBJ1-1 | 13
CAGQKGPNQPQHF | TGTGCCGGCCAGAAAGGACCCAATCAGCCCCAGCATTTT | TRBV6-6 | . | . | TRBJ1-5 | 13
CASSPGVGSYEQYF | TGTGCCAGCAGCCCAGGGGTTGGGTCCTACGAGCAGTACTTC | TRBV11-2 | . | . | TRBJ2-7 | 14
CASSNTLGNEQFF | TGTGCCAGCAGCAATACATTGGGCAATGAGCAGTTCTTC | TRBV7-9 | . | . | TRBJ2-1 | 13
CASSITRDRGYNEQFF | TGTGCCAGCAGCATTACCCGGGACAGGGGGTACAATGAGCAGTTCTTC | TRBV7-2 | TRBD1 | . | TRBJ2-1 | 16
CASSAQDSYNSEAFF | TGTGCCAGCAGTGCCCAAGACAGTTACAACTCTGAAGCTTTCTTT | TRBV12-3/TRBV12-4 | . | few | TRBJ1-1 | 15
CASSSTTGVTYEQYF | TGTGCCAGCAGCTCGACAACCGGGGTAACCTACGAGCAGTACTTC | TRBV5-4 | . | . | TRBJ2-7 | 15
CAISAGQTGGADTQYF | TGTGCCATCAGTGCTGGACAGACGGGAGGCGCAGATACGCAGTATTTT | TRBV10-3 | . | . | TRBJ2-3 | 16
CASSKGQSSSGANVLTF | TGTGCCAGCAGCAAGGGTCAAAGTTCCTCTGGGGCCAACGTCCTGACTTTC | TRBV21-1 | . | few | TRBJ2-6 | 17
CASSPRGQNSYEQYF | TGTGCCAGCAGCCCACGTGGGCAGAACTCCTACGAGCAGTACTTC | TRBV9 | . | few | TRBJ2-7 | 15
CASSLDPSSSTDTQYF | TGTGCCAGCAGCTTAGATCCTAGCTCTAGCACAGATACGCAGTATTTT | TRBV11-3 | . | few | TRBJ2-3 | 16
CASSLLTGQPQETQYF | TGTGCCAGCAGTTTACTCACCGGGCAACCTCAAGAGACCCAGTACTTC | TRBV27 | . | few | TRBJ2-5 | 16
CASSKGANSNQPQHF | TGTGCCAGCAGCAAGGGGGCGAATAGCAATCAGCCCCAGCATTTT | TRBV5-5 | TRBD1 | . | TRBJ1-5 | 15
CASSAPPGTSGITDTQYF | TGTGCCAGCAGCGCCCCCCCCGGGACTAGCGGAATCACAGATACGCAGTATTTT | TRBV4-2 | TRBD2 | . | TRBJ2-3 | 18
CSASYTSGGAETQYF | TGCAGTGCTAGTTATACTAGCGGGGGGGCGGAGACCCAGTACTTC | TRBV20-1 | TRBD2 | few | TRBJ2-5 | 15
CASSPTGTVRDTEAFF | TGTGCCAGCTCACCGACTGGGACAGTCCGGGACACTGAAGCTTTCTTT | TRBV18 | TRBD1 | few | TRBJ1-1 | 16
CSARLGTAFNQPQHF | TGCAGTGCTAGATTAGGGACAGCCTTCAATCAGCCCCAGCATTTT | TRBV20-1 | TRBD1 | . | TRBJ1-5 | 15
CASSNPWGAQGNEQFF | TGTGCCAGCAGCAATCCTTGGGGGGCACAGGGCAATGAGCAGTTCTTC | TRBV7-2 | . | . | TRBJ2-1 | 16
CASSQDPRQGISGNTIYF | TGCGCCAGCAGCCAAGATCCGAGGCAGGGAATCTCTGGAAACACCATATATTTT | TRBV4-3 | . | few | TRBJ1-3 | 18
CASSEVPRSGRAGETQYF | TGCGCCAGCAGCGAGGTCCCCCGGTCTGGGAGGGCCGGAGAGACCCAGTACTTC | TRBV5-1 | TRBD2 | few | TRBJ2-5 | 18
CSARGPSYEQYF | TGCAGTGCTAGAGGGCCAAGTTACGAGCAGTACTTC | TRBV20-1 | . | few | TRBJ2-7 | 12
CASSEEYRQGLAKNIQYF | TGTGCCAGCAGTGAAGAATACAGACAGGGTTTAGCCAAAAACATTCAGTACTTC | TRBV6-1 | TRBD1 | few | TRBJ2-4 | 18
CASSQAGQGPETQYF | TGTGCCAGCAGCCAAGCGGGGCAGGGGCCCGAGACCCAGTACTTC | TRBV4-2 | . | many | TRBJ2-5 | 15
CASREVGQGKYEQYF | TGTGCCAGCCGGGAAGTGGGACAGGGGAAGTACGAGCAGTACTTC | TRBV11-2 | TRBD1 | once | TRBJ2-7 | 15
CASSLASGTGLNEQFF | TGCGCCAGCAGCTTGGCTTCCGGGACAGGGTTGAATGAGCAGTTCTTC | TRBV5-1 | TRBD1 | . | TRBJ2-1 | 16